The 28 T cell receptor beta chains listed next were all sequenced from one sample in a study of blood T cell repertoires in COVID-19. The table came from immunoSEQ multiplex PCR; TCRdb's copy has only in-frame clones and leaves some out. This sample has 300,000 to 350,000 clones, with 88% found just once. Specimen: PBMCs or T cells enriched from blood (not recorded which). The receptors shown here come from a woman aged 25 to 39 who had been exposed to COVID-19.

This clone came up a few times. This rearrangement joins TRBV7-9 to TRBJ2-7, with 8 bases lining up with TRBD2. V lost 5 bases to trimming and J lost 2 bases; unmatched junction nucleotides: 14. Germline lookup yields CDR1 SEHNR and CDR2 FQNEAQ (reference sequence). This CDR3 has 17 residues. In DNA, the CDR3 is TGTGCCAGCAGCATCCCCTCCCCACTAGCGGACACCTACGAGCAGTACTTC. Translation: CASSIPSPLADTYEQYF.

The gene calls are TRBV7-3 and TRBJ2-3; weak D call: TRBD1 (5 bases). CDR3 length: 14 residues. V lost 5 bases and J 2 bases, leaving 11 bases between the germline ends. CDR1 and CDR2 (germline): SGHTA, FQGTGA. DNA of the CDR3: TGTGCCAGCAGCCGCGGACACACCACAGATACGCAGTATTTT. Its translation: CASSRGHTTDTQYF. Using reference TRBV7-3 and TRBJ2-3 for the parts outside the CDR3, the full variable domain is GAGVSQTPSNKVTEKGKYVELRCDPISGHTALYWYRQSLGQGPEFLIYFQGTGAADDSGLPNDRFFAVRPEGSVSTLKIQRTERGDSAVYLCASSRGHTTDTQYFGPGTRLTVL.

V and J are TRBV27 and TRBJ1-5, with TRBD1 as a possible D gene (6 bases). Trimming removed 2 bases from V and 7 bases from J, with 15 bases in between. This CDR3 comprises 15 residues. Germline CDR1 and CDR2: MNHEY and SMNVEV (reference sequence). Written as DNA, the CDR3 is TGTGCCAGCAGTTTAAGGAGCAGGGGAGACCAGCCCCAGCATTTT. This translates into CASSLRSRGDQPQHF.

V and J are TRBV5-1 and TRBJ1-4, with a weak D call TRBD1 (6 bases). Trimming took 4 bases from V and 2 from J, leaving 12 bases between them. CDR1 and CDR2 (germline): SGHRS, YFSETQ. This CDR3 has 15 amino acids. CDR3 loop: CASSATGVTNEKLFF. CDR3 bases: TGCGCCAGCAGCGCGACAGGCGTCACTAATGAAAAACTGTTTTTT.

The chain recombines TRBV7-2 with TRBJ2-5; weak D call: TRBD2 (5 bases). Trimming removed 3 bases at V and 3 bases at J, with 11 bases between. CDR3 size: 14 residues. CDR1 SGHTA and CDR2 FQGNSA come from the germline V gene. The CDR3 region is CASSFGGGEETQYF. In nucleotides, the CDR3 is TGTGCCAGCAGCTTTGGAGGAGGTGAAGAGACCCAGTACTTC.

This clone was counted a single time. The CDR3, as DNA: TGTGCCAGCAGCCCCGGGACAGATACTAATGAGCAGTTCTTC. Its protein product is CASSPGTDTNEQFF. The chain links TRBV11-1 to TRBJ2-1; 7 bases match TRBD1. The V segment lost 5 bases and the J segment 7 bases; nucleotides outside the gene matches: 8. This CDR3 spans 14 amino acids. Germline V gene sequence: CDR1 SGHAT, CDR2 FQDESV (reference sequence).

As DNA, the CDR3 is TGTGCCAGCAGCCGCTCCCGGGGGGAGGGCTACACCTTC. The encoded protein is CASSRSRGEGYTF. This chain joins TRBV7-3 and TRBJ1-2; possible D gene TRBD1, 5 bases. The germline V gene has CDR1 SGHTA and CDR2 FQGTGA. The CDR3 is 13 amino acids. Trimming cost V 5 bases and J 8 bases, with 15 bases left between them. The full variable domain, in which reference TRBV7-3 and TRBJ1-2 provide the parts outside the CDR3, is GAGVSQTPSNKVTEKGKYVELRCDPISGHTALYWYRQSLGQGPEFLIYFQGTGAADDSGLPNDRFFAVRPEGSVSTLKIQRTERGDSAVYLCASSRSRGEGYTFGSGTRLTVV.

The V call is TRBV25-1, the J call TRBJ1-1, with 10 nucleotides matching TRBD1. The germline gives CDR1 MGHDK, CDR2 SYGVNS. CDR3 length: 16 residues. The V segment lost 4 bases and the J segment 0 bases; nucleotides outside the gene matches: 5. The CDR3 is CASSVDRGRLNTEAFF. The CDR3 DNA reads TGTGCCAGCAGTGTCGACAGGGGGCGCCTGAACACTGAAGCTTTCTTT.

The rearrangement joins TRBV7-3 to TRBJ2-2; 8 bases fit TRBD1. J lost 3 bases, V lost 3 bases, and 3 bases had no gene match. CDR1 is SGHTA and CDR2 is FQGTGA in the germline V gene. The CDR3 covers 15 residues. CDR3 DNA sequence: TGTGCCAGCAGCTTCTTGGGACAGGACACCGGGGAGCTGTTTTTT. Translating it yields CASSFLGQDTGELFF.

The V call is TRBV6-5, the J call TRBJ1-2; D is ambiguous. The germline CDR1 and CDR2 sequences are MNHEY and SVGAGI. V was shortened by 4 bases and J by 3 bases, with 12 bases between the two germline ends. The CDR3 totals 14 residues. CDR3 sequence reads: CASSSGSADYGYTF. In DNA, the CDR3 is TGTGCCAGCAGTTCCGGGAGCGCGGACTATGGCTACACCTTC.

The chain has TRBV24-1 and TRBJ1-5; 8 bases map to TRBD1. Germline CDR1 and CDR2: KGHDR and SFDVKD. This CDR3 contains 16 residues. V shed 7 bases and J 0 bases; nucleotides not matched to a gene: 7. For the CDR3, the DNA is TGTGCCACCAGACCGGACAGGGTTCATAGCAATCAGCCCCAGCATTTT. It yields the protein CATRPDRVHSNQPQHF.

J is TRBJ2-7 and V is TRBV5-1; 11 bases fit TRBD2. The CDR3 has 17 residues. Trimming at V came to 4 bases and at J to 4 bases, leaving 13 bases not matched to a gene. Germline-derived CDR1 and CDR2 are SGHRS and YFSETQ. The CDR3, as DNA: TGCGCCAGCAGCCGACTAGCGGGATCCGAACTGAAATACGAGCAGTACTTC. Translation gives CASSRLAGSELKYEQYF.

The chain uses TRBV7-2 and TRBJ2-7; TRBD1 aligns across 8 bases. Germline-derived CDR1 and CDR2 are SGHTA and FQGNSA. The CDR3 totals 15 residues. V trimming: 6 bases; J trimming: 2 bases; junction bases outside the gene matches: 9. CDR3 bases: TGTGCCAGCAGTCCTGGGACAGGAAAAGCCTACGAGCAGTACTTC. This encodes CASSPGTGKAYEQYF.

This clone has just a few counts. The chain uses TRBV2 and TRBJ2-3; 10 positions match TRBD2. CDR1 and CDR2 (germline): SNHLY, FYNNEI. The CDR3 contains 18 residues. The ends lost 7 bases at V and 0 bases at J; junction bases unmatched: 13. The CDR3 sequence: CASKREREGHLSTDTQYF. The CDR3 DNA reads TGTGCCAGCAAAAGGGAGCGGGAGGGCCATCTCAGCACAGATACGCAGTATTTT.

V is TRBV5-1 and J is TRBJ2-5, with D maybe TRBD2 (5 bases). Germline CDR1 is SGHRS and CDR2 is YFSETQ. The V gene lost 3 bases and the J gene lost 7 bases, with 10 bases spanning the gap. CDR3 length: 12 amino acids. CDR3 nucleotide sequence: TGCGCCAGCAGCTCGAGGGCCGGGACCCAGTACTTC. It yields the protein CASSSRAGTQYF.

The CDR3 bases are TGCGCCAGCAGCCCCGGGACAGTCTACGAGCAGTACTTC. Translating gives CASSPGTVYEQYF. This rearrangement joins TRBV5-1 to TRBJ2-7; 7 bases map to TRBD1. The CDR3 loop spans 13 amino acids. Trimming cost V 4 bases and J 3 bases; bases outside gene matches: 4. Germline CDR1 SGHRS, CDR2 YFSETQ.

The CDR3 loop reads CASFLAGTGPFWANVLTF. The CDR3, as DNA: TGTGCCAGTTTTTTAGCCGGGACAGGCCCTTTCTGGGCCAACGTCCTGACTTTC. The V call is TRBV2, the J call TRBJ2-6, with 8 bases aligning to TRBD1. CDR3 size: 18 residues. Trimming took 9 bases from V and 5 from J; bases not matched to a gene: 18. Per germline, CDR1 SNHLY and CDR2 FYNNEI.

This clone was found once. The rearrangement joins TRBV29-1 to TRBJ1-1, with TRBD1 matching 7 bases. CDR3 length: 14 residues. With V trimmed by 2 bases and J by 2 bases, 5 bases remained unmatched. Germline CDR1 reads SQVTM; CDR2 reads ANQGSEA. This CDR3 is CSVETGAGNTEAFF. The DNA of the CDR3 is TGCAGCGTTGAAACAGGGGCAGGAAACACTGAAGCTTTCTTT.

The chain uses TRBV7-9 and TRBJ1-1, with 11 bases identical to TRBD1. The trim removed 8 bases at V and 0 bases at J, leaving 8 bases unmatched. Germline lookup yields CDR1 SEHNR and CDR2 FQNEAQ (reference sequence). The CDR3 has 16 residues. The CDR3 DNA sequence: TGTGCCAGCGAAACCGGACAGGGGGCCCTGAACACTGAAGCTTTCTTT. Translated, it gives CASETGQGALNTEAFF.

The gene calls are TRBV30 and TRBJ2-7, with a weak D call TRBD1 (5 bases). The germline CDR1 and CDR2 sequences are GTSNPN and SVGIG (reference sequence). This CDR3 comprises 12 residues. The V and J ends lost 0 bases and 3 bases respectively, with 6 bases between them. The chain's CDR3 is CAWSVTDYEQYF. Here the CDR3 DNA reads TGTGCCTGGAGTGTGACAGACTACGAGCAGTACTTC.

A single count supports this clone. The chain is built from TRBV28 and TRBJ2-7; 9 nucleotides agree with TRBD1. The CDR3 covers 15 residues. From germline, CDR1 is MDHEN and CDR2 SYDVKM. J gave up 5 bases and V 3 bases, and 8 bases lay outside the gene matches. CDR3 region: CASSFGTGLGNEQYF. CDR3 nucleotides: TGTGCCAGCAGTTTTGGGACAGGGCTAGGCAACGAGCAGTACTTC. The full variable domain, in which reference TRBV28 and TRBJ2-7 provide the parts outside the CDR3, is DVKVTQSSRYLVKRTGEKVFLECVQDMDHENMFWYRQDPGLGLRLIYFSYDVKMKEKGDIPEGYSVSREKKERFSLILESASTNQTSMYLCASSFGTGLGNEQYFGPGTRLTVT.

The CDR3 DNA reads as TGTGCCAGCAGCTCCCGGGGGGGTAGCGGGAGAGGCGAGCAGTACTTC. Amino acids: CASSSRGGSGRGEQYF. The genes are TRBV27 and TRBJ2-7; 9 nucleotides line up with TRBD2. Looked up from germline, CDR1 is MNHEY and CDR2 is SMNVEV (reference sequence). The CDR3 totals 16 residues. Unmatched junction bases numbered 15, after V lost 6 bases and J lost 6 bases.

The chain recombines TRBV30 with TRBJ1-6, with 8 bases matching TRBD1. This CDR3 contains 16 residues. J was trimmed by 7 bases and V by 3 bases; bases with no gene match: 11. Germline CDR1 and CDR2: GTSNPN and SVGIG (reference sequence). The CDR3 coding sequence is TGTGCCTGGAGCCTACAGGGGGGACAGGCGAATTCACCCCTCCACTTT. Protein: CAWSLQGGQANSPLHF.

This clone was detected many times. This sequence joins TRBV11-1 and TRBJ2-7; perhaps TRBD1 as D (6 bases). The CDR3 consists of 15 residues. Germline CDR1 is SGHAT and CDR2 is FQDESV (reference sequence). V lost 2 bases to trimming and J lost 3 bases, with 14 bases between them. CDR3 DNA sequence: TGTGCCAGCAGCTTATCGAACAGGGCCGTCTACGAGCAGTACTTC. The encoded protein is CASSLSNRAVYEQYF.

V usage is TRBV6-5 and J usage is TRBJ2-7; D call uncertain. Germline V CDR1 and CDR2: MNHEY, SVGAGI. Trimming left V 0 bases short and J 2 bases short, with 8 bases between. The CDR3 is 14 amino acids. For the CDR3, the DNA is TGTGCCAGCAGTTACTCTGAGGCAACCTACGAGCAGTACTTC. Translating it yields CASSYSEATYEQYF.

The V call is TRBV5-1, the J call TRBJ1-1; 8 bases fit TRBD1. Trimming cost V 1 base and J 3 bases; bases outside gene matches: 5. The CDR3 is 15 residues long. CDR1 is SGHRS and CDR2 is YFSETQ in the germline V gene. The CDR3 sequence is CASSLPGGSDTEAFF. The CDR3 bases are TGCGCCAGCAGCTTGCCAGGGGGCTCGGACACTGAAGCTTTCTTT.

This chain connects TRBV5-8 to TRBJ1-5, with 9 bases matching TRBD1. This CDR3 is 16 amino acids long. CDR1 is SGHTS and CDR2 is YDEGEE in the germline V gene. V was clipped by 0 bases and J by 0 bases; unmatched bases: 1. The CDR3 nucleotides are TGTGCCAGCAGCTTGGGGGACAGGGCTAGCAATCAGCCCCAGCATTTT. Translation gives CASSLGDRASNQPQHF.

The chain has TRBV9 and TRBJ2-1, with D possibly matching TRBD2 (5 bases). The CDR3 contains 14 residues. The ends were cut back, 4 bases at V and 7 bases at J, with 15 bases in the middle. Germline V lookup: CDR1 SGDLS, CDR2 YYNGEE. CDR3 amino acids: CASSPGNWGNEQFF. DNA of the CDR3: TGTGCCAGCAGCCCGGGGAACTGGGGAAATGAGCAGTTCTTC.